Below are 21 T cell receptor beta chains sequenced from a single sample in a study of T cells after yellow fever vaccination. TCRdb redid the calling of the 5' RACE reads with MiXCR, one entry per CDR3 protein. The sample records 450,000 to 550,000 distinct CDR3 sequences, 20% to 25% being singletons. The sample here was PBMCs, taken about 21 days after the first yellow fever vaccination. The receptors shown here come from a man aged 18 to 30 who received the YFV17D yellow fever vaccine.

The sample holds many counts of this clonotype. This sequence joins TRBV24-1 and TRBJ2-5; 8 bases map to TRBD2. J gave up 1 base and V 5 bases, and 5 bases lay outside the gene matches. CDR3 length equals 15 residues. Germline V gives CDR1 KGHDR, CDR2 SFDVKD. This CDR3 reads CATSARGGFQETQYF. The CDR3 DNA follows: TGTGCCACCAGTGCTCGCGGGGGGTTCCAAGAGACCCAGTACTTC.

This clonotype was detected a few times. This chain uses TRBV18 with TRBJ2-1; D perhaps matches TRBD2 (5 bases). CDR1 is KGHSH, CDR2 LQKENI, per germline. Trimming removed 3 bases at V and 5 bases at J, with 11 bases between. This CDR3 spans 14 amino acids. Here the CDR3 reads CASSPTGMDNEQFF. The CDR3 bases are TGTGCCAGCTCACCCACCGGGATGGACAATGAGCAGTTCTTC.

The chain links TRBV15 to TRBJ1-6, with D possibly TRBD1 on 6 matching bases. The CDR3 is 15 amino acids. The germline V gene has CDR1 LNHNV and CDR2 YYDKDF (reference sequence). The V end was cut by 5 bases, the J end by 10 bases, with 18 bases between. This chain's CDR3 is CATSLTREQGSPLHF. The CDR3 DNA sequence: TGTGCCACCAGCCTAACTAGAGAACAGGGATCACCCCTCCACTTT.

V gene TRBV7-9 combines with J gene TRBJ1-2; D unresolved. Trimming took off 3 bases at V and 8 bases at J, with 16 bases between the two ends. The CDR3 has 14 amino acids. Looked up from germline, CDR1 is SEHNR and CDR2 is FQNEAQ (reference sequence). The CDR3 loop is CASSFTTTSLGYTF. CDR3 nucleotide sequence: TGTGCCAGCAGCTTCACGACTACTTCGCTCGGCTACACCTTC.

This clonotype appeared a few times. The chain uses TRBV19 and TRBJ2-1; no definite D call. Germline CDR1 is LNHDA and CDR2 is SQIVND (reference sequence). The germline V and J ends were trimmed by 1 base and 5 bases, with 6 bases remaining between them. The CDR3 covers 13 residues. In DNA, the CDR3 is TGTGCCAGTAGTATAGGACGCAACAATGAGCAGTTCTTC. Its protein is CASSIGRNNEQFF.

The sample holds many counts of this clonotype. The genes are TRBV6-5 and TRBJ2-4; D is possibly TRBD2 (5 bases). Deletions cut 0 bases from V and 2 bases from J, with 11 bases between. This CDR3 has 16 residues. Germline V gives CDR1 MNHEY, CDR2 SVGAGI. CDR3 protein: CASSYSGVGTKNIQYF. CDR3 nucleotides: TGTGCCAGCAGTTACTCTGGGGTCGGGACCAAAAACATTCAGTACTTC.

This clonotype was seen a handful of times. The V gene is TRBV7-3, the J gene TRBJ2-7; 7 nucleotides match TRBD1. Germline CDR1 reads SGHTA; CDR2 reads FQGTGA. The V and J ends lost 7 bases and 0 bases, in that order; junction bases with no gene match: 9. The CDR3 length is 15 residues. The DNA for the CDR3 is TGTGCCAGCACCCCCCGGGACAGTTGCTCCTACGAGCAGTACGTC. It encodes CASTPRDSCSYEQYV.

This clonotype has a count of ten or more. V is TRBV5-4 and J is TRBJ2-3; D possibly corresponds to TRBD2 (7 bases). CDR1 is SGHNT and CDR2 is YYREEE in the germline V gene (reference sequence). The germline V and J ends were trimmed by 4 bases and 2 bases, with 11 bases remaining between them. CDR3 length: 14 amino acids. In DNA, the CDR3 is TGTGCCAGCAGCAGGGGGGGTCCCACAGATACGCAGTATTTT. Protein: CASSRGGPTDTQYF.

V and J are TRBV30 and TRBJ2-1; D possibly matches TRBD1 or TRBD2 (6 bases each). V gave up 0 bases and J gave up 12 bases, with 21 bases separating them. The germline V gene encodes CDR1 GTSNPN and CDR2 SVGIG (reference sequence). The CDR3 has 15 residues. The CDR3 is CAWSVPQGSGGRQFF. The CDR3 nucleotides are TGTGCCTGGAGTGTACCCCAGGGGTCCGGGGGTAGGCAGTTCTTC.

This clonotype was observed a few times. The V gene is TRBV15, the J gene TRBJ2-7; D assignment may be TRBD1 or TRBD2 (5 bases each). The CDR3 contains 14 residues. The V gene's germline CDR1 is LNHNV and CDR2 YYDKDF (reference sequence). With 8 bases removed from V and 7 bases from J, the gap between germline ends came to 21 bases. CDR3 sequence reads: CATQNPGANSEQYF. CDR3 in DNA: TGTGCCACCCAAAATCCCGGGGCCAACTCGGAGCAGTACTTC.

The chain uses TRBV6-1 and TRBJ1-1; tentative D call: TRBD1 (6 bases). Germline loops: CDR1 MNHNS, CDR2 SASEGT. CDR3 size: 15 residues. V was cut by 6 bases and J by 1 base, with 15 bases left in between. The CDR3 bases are TGTGCCAGCAGGCATTTCGGGGGGGCGAACACTGAAGCTTTCTTT. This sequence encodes CASRHFGGANTEAFF.

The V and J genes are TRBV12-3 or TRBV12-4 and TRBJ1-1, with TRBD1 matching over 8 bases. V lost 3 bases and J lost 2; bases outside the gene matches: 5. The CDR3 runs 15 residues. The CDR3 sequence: CASSFITGGNTEAFF. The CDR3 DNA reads TGTGCCAGCAGTTTTATAACAGGGGGAAACACTGAAGCTTTCTTT.

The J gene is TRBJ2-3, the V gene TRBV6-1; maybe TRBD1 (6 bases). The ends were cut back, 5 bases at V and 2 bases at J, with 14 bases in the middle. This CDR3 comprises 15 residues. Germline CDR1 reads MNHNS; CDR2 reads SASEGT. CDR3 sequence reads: CASSPGTQNTDTQYF. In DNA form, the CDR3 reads TGTGCCAGCAGTCCCGGGACACAAAACACAGATACGCAGTATTTT.

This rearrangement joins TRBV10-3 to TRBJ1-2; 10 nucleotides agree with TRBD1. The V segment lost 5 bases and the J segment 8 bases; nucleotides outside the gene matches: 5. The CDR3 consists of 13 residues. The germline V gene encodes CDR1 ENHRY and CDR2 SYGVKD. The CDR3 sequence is CAISRRQGAGYTF. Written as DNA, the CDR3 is TGTGCCATCAGTCGTAGACAGGGGGCCGGCTACACCTTC.

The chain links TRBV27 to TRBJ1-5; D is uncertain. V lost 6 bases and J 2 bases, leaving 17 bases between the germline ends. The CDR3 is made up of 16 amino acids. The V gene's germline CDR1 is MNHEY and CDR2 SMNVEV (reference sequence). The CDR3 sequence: CASRERGGRGNQPQHF. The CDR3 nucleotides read TGTGCCAGCAGGGAAAGAGGAGGGAGGGGCAATCAGCCCCAGCATTTT.

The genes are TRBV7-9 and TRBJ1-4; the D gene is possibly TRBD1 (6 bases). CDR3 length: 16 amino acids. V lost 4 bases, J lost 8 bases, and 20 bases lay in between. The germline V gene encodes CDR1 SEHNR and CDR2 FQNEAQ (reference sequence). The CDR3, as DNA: TGTGCCAGCAGCTCCCCCGTAGGGGGTAAATCGGAAAAACTGTTTTTT. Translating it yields CASSSPVGGKSEKLFF.

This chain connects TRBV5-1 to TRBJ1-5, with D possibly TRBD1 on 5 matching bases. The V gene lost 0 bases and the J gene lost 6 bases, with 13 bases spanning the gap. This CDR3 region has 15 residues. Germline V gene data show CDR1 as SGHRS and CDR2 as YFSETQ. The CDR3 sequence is CASSLDPGLPQPQHF. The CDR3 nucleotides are TGCGCCAGCAGCTTGGATCCAGGGCTCCCTCAGCCCCAGCATTTT.

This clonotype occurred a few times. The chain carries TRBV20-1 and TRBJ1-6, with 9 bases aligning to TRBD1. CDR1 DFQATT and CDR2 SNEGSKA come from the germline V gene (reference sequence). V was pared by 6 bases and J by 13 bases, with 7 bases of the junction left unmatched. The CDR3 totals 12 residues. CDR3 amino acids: CSAVRTGAPLHF. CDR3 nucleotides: TGCAGTGCAGTTCGGACAGGGGCCCCCCTCCACTTT.

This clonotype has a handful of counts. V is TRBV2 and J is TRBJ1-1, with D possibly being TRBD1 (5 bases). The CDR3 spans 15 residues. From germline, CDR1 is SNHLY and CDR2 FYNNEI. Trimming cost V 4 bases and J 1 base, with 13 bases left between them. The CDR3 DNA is TGTGCCAGCAGTGTGTTTTTTGACAGGAACACTGAAGCTTTCTTT. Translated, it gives CASSVFFDRNTEAFF.

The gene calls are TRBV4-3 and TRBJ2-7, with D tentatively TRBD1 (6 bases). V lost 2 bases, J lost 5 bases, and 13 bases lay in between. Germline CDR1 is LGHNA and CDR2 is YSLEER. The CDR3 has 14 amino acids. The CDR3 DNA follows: TGCGCCAGCAGCCAAAGGACAGTGAGGGACGAGCAGTACTTC. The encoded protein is CASSQRTVRDEQYF.

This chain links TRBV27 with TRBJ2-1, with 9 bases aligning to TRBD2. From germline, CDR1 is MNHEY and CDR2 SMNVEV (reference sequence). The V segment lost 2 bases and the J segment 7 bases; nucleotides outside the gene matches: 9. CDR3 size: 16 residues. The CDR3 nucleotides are TGTGCCAGCAGTTTACGCGGCGGGGGGGCCAGTAATGAGCAGTTCTTC. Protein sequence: CASSLRGGGASNEQFF.